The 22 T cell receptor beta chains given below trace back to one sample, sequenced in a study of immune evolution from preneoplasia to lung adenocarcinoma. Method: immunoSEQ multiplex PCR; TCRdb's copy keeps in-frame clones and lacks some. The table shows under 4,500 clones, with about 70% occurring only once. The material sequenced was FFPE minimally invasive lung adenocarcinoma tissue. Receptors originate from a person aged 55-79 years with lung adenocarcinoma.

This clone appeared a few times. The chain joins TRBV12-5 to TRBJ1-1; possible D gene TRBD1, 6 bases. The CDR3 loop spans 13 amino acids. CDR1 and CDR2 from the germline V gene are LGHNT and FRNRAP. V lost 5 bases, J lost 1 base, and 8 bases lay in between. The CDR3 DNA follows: TGTGCTAGTGGTCTGGACAGGAACACTGAAGCTTTCTTT. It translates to CASGLDRNTEAFF.

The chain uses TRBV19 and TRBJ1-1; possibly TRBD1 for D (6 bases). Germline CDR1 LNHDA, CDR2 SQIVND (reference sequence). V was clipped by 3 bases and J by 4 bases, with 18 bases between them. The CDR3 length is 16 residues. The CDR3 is CASSMGRGGLGTEAFF. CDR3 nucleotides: TGTGCCAGTAGTATGGGTAGGGGGGGCCTAGGCACTGAAGCTTTCTTT.

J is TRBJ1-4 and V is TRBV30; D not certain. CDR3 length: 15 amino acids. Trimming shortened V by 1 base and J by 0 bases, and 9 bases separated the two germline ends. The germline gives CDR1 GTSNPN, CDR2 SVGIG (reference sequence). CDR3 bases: TGTGCCTGGAGTGGGTTGGGGACAACTAATGAAAAACTGTTTTTT. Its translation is CAWSGLGTTNEKLFF.

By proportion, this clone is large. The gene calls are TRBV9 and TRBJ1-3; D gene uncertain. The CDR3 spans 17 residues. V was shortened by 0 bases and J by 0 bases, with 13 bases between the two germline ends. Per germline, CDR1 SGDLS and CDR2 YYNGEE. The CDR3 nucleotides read TGTGCCAGCAGCGTAGAGACATGGGCTGACTCTGGAAACACCATATATTTT. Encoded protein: CASSVETWADSGNTIYF.

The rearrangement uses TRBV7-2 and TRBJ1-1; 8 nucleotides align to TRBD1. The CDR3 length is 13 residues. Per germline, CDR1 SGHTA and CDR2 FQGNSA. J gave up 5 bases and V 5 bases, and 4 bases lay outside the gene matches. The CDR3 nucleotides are TGTGCCAGCAGCATAAACAGGGGGACTGAAGCTTTCTTT. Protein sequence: CASSINRGTEAFF.

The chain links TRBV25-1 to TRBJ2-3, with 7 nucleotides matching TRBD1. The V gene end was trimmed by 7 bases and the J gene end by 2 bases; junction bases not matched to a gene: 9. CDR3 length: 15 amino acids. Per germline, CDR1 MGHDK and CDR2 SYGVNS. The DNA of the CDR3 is TGTGCCAGCATCCCCAACAGGGGCAACACAGATACGCAGTATTTT. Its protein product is CASIPNRGNTDTQYF.

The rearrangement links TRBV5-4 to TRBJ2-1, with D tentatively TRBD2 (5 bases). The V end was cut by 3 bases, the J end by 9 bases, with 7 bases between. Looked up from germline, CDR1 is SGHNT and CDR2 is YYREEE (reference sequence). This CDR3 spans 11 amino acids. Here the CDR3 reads CASSSSFEQFF. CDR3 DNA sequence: TGTGCCAGCAGCTCTAGCTTTGAGCAGTTCTTC.

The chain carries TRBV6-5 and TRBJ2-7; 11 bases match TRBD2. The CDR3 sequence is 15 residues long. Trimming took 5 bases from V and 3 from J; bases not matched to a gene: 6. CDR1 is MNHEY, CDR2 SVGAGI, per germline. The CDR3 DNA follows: TGTGCCAGCAGTGCACCGGGACTAGCGGACTACGAGCAGTACTTC. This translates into CASSAPGLADYEQYF.

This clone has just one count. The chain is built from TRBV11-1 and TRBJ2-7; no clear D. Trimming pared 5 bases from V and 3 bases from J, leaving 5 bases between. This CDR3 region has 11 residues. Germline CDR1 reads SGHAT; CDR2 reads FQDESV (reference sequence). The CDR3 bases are TGTGCCAGCAGCACCAACTACGAGCAGTACTTC. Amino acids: CASSTNYEQYF. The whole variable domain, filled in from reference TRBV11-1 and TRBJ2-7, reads EAEVAQSPRYKITEKSQAVAFWCDPISGHATLYWYRQILGQGPELLVQFQDESVVDDSQLPKDRFSAERLKGVDSTLKIQPAELGDSAMYLCASSTNYEQYFGPGTRLTVT.

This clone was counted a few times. The chain's CDR3 is CSVEDPGQSSYNEQFF. The CDR3 DNA is TGCAGCGTTGAAGATCCAGGGCAGAGCTCCTACAATGAGCAGTTCTTC. The chain recombines TRBV29-1 with TRBJ2-1; TRBD1 might be the D (5 bases). The germline V gene has CDR1 SQVTM and CDR2 ANQGSEA. CDR3 length: 16 amino acids. Trimming took off 0 bases at V and 0 bases at J, with 12 bases between the two ends.

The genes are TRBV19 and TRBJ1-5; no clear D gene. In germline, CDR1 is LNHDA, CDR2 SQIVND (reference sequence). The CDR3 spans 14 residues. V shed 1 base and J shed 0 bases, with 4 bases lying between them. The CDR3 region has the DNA TGTGCCAGTAGTATAGTGTATAGCAATCAGCCCCAGCATTTT. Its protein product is CASSIVYSNQPQHF.

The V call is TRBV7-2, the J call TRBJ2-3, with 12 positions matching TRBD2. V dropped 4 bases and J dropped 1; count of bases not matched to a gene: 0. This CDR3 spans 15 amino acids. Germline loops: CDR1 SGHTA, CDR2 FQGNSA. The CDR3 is CASSWTSGGTDTQYF. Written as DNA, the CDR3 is TGTGCCAGCAGCTGGACTAGCGGGGGCACAGATACGCAGTATTTT.

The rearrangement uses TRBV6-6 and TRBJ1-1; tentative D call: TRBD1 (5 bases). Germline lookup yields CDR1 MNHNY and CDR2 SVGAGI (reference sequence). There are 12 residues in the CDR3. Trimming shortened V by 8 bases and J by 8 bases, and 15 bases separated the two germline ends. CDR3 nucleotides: TGTGCCAGCCTTACCCTACGGGGGGAAGCTTTCTTT. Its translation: CASLTLRGEAFF.

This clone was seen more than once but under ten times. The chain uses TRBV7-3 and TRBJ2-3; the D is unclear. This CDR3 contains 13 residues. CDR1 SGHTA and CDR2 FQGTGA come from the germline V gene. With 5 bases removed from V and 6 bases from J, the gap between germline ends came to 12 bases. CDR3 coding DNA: TGTGCCAGCAGCCCCCAGGCCCCCGATACGCAGTATTTT. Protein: CASSPQAPDTQYF.

DNA of the CDR3: TGCGCCAGCAGCCAAGGAGAGAACACTGAAGCTTTCTTT. Its protein is CASSQGENTEAFF. The J gene is TRBJ1-1, the V gene TRBV4-3; no definite D call. CDR3 length equals 13 residues. Per the germline V gene, CDR1 is LGHNA and CDR2 is YSLEER. V was clipped by 1 base and J by 1 base, with 4 bases between them.

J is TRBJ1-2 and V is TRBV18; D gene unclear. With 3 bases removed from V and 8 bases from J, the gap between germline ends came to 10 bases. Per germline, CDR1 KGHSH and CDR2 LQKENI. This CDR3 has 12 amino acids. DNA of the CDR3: TGTGCCAGCTCACCGGCAGGAGGAGGCTACACCTTC. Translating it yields CASSPAGGGYTF. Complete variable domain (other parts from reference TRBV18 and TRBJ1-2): NAGVMQNPRHLVRRRGQEARLRCSPMKGHSHVYWYRQLPEEGLKFMVYLQKENIIDESGMPKERFSAEFPKEGPSILRIQQVVRGDSAAYFCASSPAGGGYTFGSGTRLTVV.

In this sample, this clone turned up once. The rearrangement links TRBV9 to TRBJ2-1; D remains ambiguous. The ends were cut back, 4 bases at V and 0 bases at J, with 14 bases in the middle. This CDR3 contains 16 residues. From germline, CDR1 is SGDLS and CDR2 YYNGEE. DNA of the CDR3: TGTGCCAGCAGCCCCACCCAGGTGAGCTCCTACAATGAGCAGTTCTTC. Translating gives CASSPTQVSSYNEQFF.

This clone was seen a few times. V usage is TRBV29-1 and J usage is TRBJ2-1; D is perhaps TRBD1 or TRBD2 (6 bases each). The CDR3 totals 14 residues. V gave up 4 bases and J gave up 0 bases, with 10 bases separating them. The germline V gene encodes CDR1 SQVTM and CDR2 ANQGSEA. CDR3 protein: CSVVGGGSYNEQFF. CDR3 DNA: TGCAGCGTTGTAGGAGGGGGCTCCTACAATGAGCAGTTCTTC.

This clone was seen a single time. CDR3 DNA: TGTGCCTCTTTGGGGACCATTAATGAGCAGTTCTTC. This gives the protein CASLGTINEQFF. The chain links TRBV10-3 to TRBJ2-1; D is perhaps TRBD1 or TRBD2 (5 bases each). Germline values: CDR1 ENHRY, CDR2 SYGVKD. The V gene lost 11 bases and the J gene lost 7 bases, with 15 bases spanning the gap. CDR3 length equals 12 residues.

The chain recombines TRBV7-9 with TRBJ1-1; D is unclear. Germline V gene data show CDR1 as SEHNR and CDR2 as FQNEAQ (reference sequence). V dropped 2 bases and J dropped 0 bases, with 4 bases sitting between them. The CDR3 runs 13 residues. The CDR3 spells CASSLTVNTEAFF. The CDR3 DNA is TGTGCCAGCAGCTTAACGGTGAACACTGAAGCTTTCTTT.

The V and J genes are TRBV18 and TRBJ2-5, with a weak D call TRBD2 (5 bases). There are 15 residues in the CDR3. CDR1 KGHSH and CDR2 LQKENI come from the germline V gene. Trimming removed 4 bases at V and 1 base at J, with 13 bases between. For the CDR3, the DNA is TGTGCCAGCTCACGGAGCGGTAGCGCCCAAGAGACCCAGTACTTC. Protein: CASSRSGSAQETQYF.

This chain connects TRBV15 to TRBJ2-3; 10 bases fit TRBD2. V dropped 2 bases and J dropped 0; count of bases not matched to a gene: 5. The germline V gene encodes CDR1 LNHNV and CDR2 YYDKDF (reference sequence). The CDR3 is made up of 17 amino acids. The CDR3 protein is CATSRRTSGRSTDTQYF. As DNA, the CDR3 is TGTGCCACCAGCAGACGGACTAGCGGAAGAAGCACAGATACGCAGTATTTT.